This T cell receptor beta chain was recovered during a study of blood T cells in healthy people across ages. This CDR3 has 18 residues. Germline-derived CDR1 and CDR2 are KGHSH and LQKENI. V lost 2 bases to trimming and J lost 0 bases; unmatched junction nucleotides: 6. A second PCR, run for roughly 7 to 12 cycles, used a sample-barcoded 5' primer plus a J-beta primer mix. TCRdb reanalysed the 5' RACE reads using MiXCR and keeps one entry per CDR3 protein. The sample yields roughly 1.5 million distinct CDR3 sequences, 35% to 45% seen once. This clonotype was detected only once. Its antigen is not identified. Study results and limitations: In these data, TCR beta diversity tracked strongly with naive T cell percentage. Long-lived donors exceeded aged donors in naive CD4+ cells and diversity.

The chain couples TRBV18 to TRBJ2-6; 8 nucleotides match TRBD1. Specimen: blood. This clonotype originated in a woman in her late teens or twenties in good health. DNA of the CDR3: TGTGCCAGCTCACCAGCGGGACAGGATCTCTCTGGGGCCAACGTCCTGACTTTC. It encodes CASSPAGQDLSGANVLTF.